Below, 9 T cell receptor beta chains from the same sample are listed, as sequenced in a study of T cell responses to AZD1222 COVID-19 vaccine. Generated by immunoSEQ multiplex PCR, the TCRdb table keeps only in-frame clones and is missing some. The profile shows around 110,000 clones, about 90% of them singletons. This sample comprised peripheral blood, obtained 28 days after the second AZD1222 dose. These receptors were collected from an adult who received the AZD1222 COVID-19 vaccine.

The rearrangement links TRBV5-4 to TRBJ1-4, with a tentative D call TRBD1 (6 bases). Trimming pared 1 base from V and 3 bases from J, leaving 10 bases between. Germline values: CDR1 SGHNT, CDR2 YYREEE (reference sequence). CDR3 length equals 15 residues. CDR3 sequence reads: CASSLRAGANEKLFF. The CDR3, as DNA: TGTGCCAGCAGCTTGAGGGCAGGGGCTAATGAAAAACTGTTTTTT.

The CDR3 DNA reads TGCAGCGTTGAACTGACAGGAAATAGAGAAAAACTGTTTTTT. Translation gives CSVELTGNREKLFF. The chain carries TRBV29-1 and TRBJ1-4; possibly TRBD1 for D (6 bases). CDR1 SQVTM and CDR2 ANQGSEA come from the germline V gene. With 2 bases removed from V and 8 bases from J, the gap between germline ends came to 15 bases. The CDR3 is 14 residues long.

V gene TRBV7-9 combines with J gene TRBJ1-2; TRBD1 might be the D (6 bases). This CDR3 has 17 residues. The V and J ends lost 4 bases and 0 bases respectively, with 18 bases between them. Germline loops: CDR1 SEHNR, CDR2 FQNEAQ (reference sequence). CDR3 in amino acids: CASSSEGGDETNYGYTF. The CDR3, as DNA: TGTGCCAGCAGCTCCGAGGGGGGGGACGAAACTAACTATGGCTACACCTTC.

This clone appeared once. The J gene is TRBJ2-3, the V gene TRBV28, with 11 bases fitting TRBD2. The CDR3 loop spans 16 amino acids. The trim removed 2 bases at V and 3 bases at J, leaving 4 bases unmatched. Germline-derived CDR1 and CDR2 are MDHEN and SYDVKM. Here the CDR3 DNA reads TGTGCCAGCAGTTTACTAGCGGGAGGTTGGACAGATACGCAGTATTTT. Protein: CASSLLAGGWTDTQYF.

The genes are TRBV3-1 (or the pseudogene TRBV3-2) and TRBJ1-4; tentative D call: TRBD1 (6 bases). V gave up 4 bases and J gave up 5 bases, with 8 bases separating them. Germline V lookup: CDR1 LGHDT, CDR2 YNNKEL (reference sequence). This CDR3 comprises 13 residues. The CDR3 DNA follows: TGTGCCAGCAGCCCTCAGGGGAATGAAAAACTGTTTTTT. This sequence encodes CASSPQGNEKLFF.

This chain links TRBV5-5 with TRBJ1-5, with D possibly matching TRBD1 (5 bases). This CDR3 is built from 16 residues. Germline V gene lookup returns CDR1 SGHKS and CDR2 YYEKEE (reference sequence). The V gene lost 4 bases and the J gene lost 4 bases, with 18 bases spanning the gap. The CDR3 coding sequence is TGTGCCAGCAGCCGAAGTGGACACGGAGGGAATCAGCCCCAGCATTTT. The encoded protein is CASSRSGHGGNQPQHF.

V is TRBV19 and J is TRBJ1-1; D is undetermined. The V gene lost 9 bases and the J gene lost 4 bases, with 15 bases spanning the gap. CDR1 and CDR2 (germline): LNHDA, SQIVND (reference sequence). This CDR3 comprises 13 residues. CDR3 DNA sequence: TGTGCCAGCCAGTTGGAGGTTGGCACTGAAGCTTTCTTT. Protein sequence: CASQLEVGTEAFF.

Only one count was recorded for this clone. The chain joins TRBV18 to TRBJ2-7, with TRBD2 matching 10 bases. From germline, CDR1 is KGHSH and CDR2 LQKENI. The CDR3 totals 19 residues. V shed 3 bases and J 3 bases; nucleotides not matched to a gene: 17. CDR3 residues: CASSPRTSGANQFLYEQYF. The CDR3 DNA follows: TGTGCCAGCTCACCTAGGACTAGCGGAGCCAATCAGTTCCTCTACGAGCAGTACTTC.

The rearrangement links TRBV19 to TRBJ1-1; D might be TRBD1 (5 bases). The CDR3 extends over 13 amino acids. Trimming left V 1 base short and J 5 bases short, with 8 bases between. Germline CDR1 LNHDA, CDR2 SQIVND (reference sequence). In nucleotides, the CDR3 is TGTGCCAGTAGTATAGCGGGGCTTACTGAAGCTTTCTTT. This encodes CASSIAGLTEAFF.